This TCR beta chain was retrieved from a study of immune heterogeneity within non-small cell lung tumors (dated by TCRdb to about 2018). Some background on the complete study: By histology, a few squamous cell carcinomas, fewer than twelve non-squamous carcinomas and 1 tumor not otherwise specified were included. The study combined whole-exome sequencing, RNA-seq and TCR beta repertoire sequencing of multiple spatially distinct regions from each NSCLC tumor to examine intratumoral immune heterogeneity. TCR repertoires were analyzed from roughly 60 tumor loci of about 15 patients, while transcriptome data covered only roughly 40 loci from roughly eleven patients. Binding of neoantigens to the HLA alleles of each patient was predicted with netMHCpan-3.0 for mutant peptides of 8 to 11 amino acids.

The study at large found these results: For the most part, high-frequency TCR beta clonotypes differed from one individual patient to another. Local tumor mutational burden and local T-cell repertoire clonality had a statistically significant but moderate positive correlation (R about 0.37). Identical dominant CDR3B clonotypes recurred across loci within a patient, yet different tumor locations also harbored unique high-frequency clones.

The TCR template was genomic DNA extracted from bulk tumor tissue, and around 0.55 ug of gDNA was amplified for each sample. During surgery, multiple biopsies were taken from each primary tumor, with sampling sites spaced as far apart as possible within the tumor mass. Patients in the study cohort, which was described as untreated, were newly diagnosed NSCLC cases going through curative surgery. The samples came from about 16 patients with newly diagnosed non-small cell lung cancer who were having surgery intended to be curative. A couple of independent pathologists reviewed the resected tumor masses. Sequencing was performed only on DNA and RNA samples of high quality. A multiplex PCR system amplified the TCR beta CDR3 region, with a first 10-cycle round using 32 V-gene forward and 13 J-gene reverse primers. A QIAGEN Multiplex PCR Kit was used for first-round PCR, and the primer sequences were filed in Chinese patent CN105087789A. Illumina universal primers were attached in a second round of PCR run with the Phusion High-Fidelity PCR Kit. Paired-end sequencing of TCR libraries was carried out on the Illumina HiSeq X Ten platform at a read length of 151 bp. Concerning the study's data processing: Reads lacking multiplex PCR primers were removed with Cutadapt, read pairs were merged with PEAR, and CDR3 regions were called with MiXCR default settings. Shannon entropy measured repertoire diversity, while clonality was calculated as one minus the Shannon entropy divided by the ln of the count of productive unique sequences. Clonotypes present at frequencies of at least 0.5% were defined as dominant or high-frequency T-cell clones. TCRdb trimmed public reads at Q25 via fastp, called clones via MiXCR and kept in-frame beta chains. All rows with the same CDR3 protein become a single entry with the most common DNA and genes. The V and J calls shown here were made by TCRdb, not taken from the authors' results. Recorded for this sample are around 11,000 distinct CDR3 sequences; 30% of them occurred a single time. 21% of the sample is taken by the ten largest.

After removal of 7 bases from V and 4 bases from J, the junction retains 11 bases not matched to a gene. The CDR3 starts with the cysteine, ends with the phenylalanine, and has 15 residues. Just the 45-base CDR3 DNA is kept, in frame starting at base 1. According to the germline V gene, CDR1 reads SNHLY and CDR2 reads FYNNEI. This clonotype registers as medium-sized (0.01 to 0.1%) within its sample. The target of this receptor is not known. Per-base qualities were not stored, and no clone one base away is much larger. Material: lung tumor tissue. The source of this sequence is a woman aged 45-65 years with non-small cell lung cancer. The chain is assembled from TRBV2 and TRBJ1-1; TRBD1 fits 8 bases in the junction. The nucleotide sequence is given as TGTGCCAGCATTATAGGACAGGGAAGTGGCACTGAAGCTTTCTTT. Translated, this gives CASIIGQGSGTEAFF.